This TCR beta chain is from a study of cytomegalovirus exposure and HLA in healthy donors (dated by TCRdb to 2016 to 2017). The study in broad terms: According to an earlier analysis of 587 of the donors, some 180 million T cells yielded 95 million to 140 million unique TCR beta sequences and approximately 300 Gb of sequence data. An early release covering about 600 HLA-typed donors comprised 300 to 350 gigabases of sequencing data and approximately 85 million unique TCR sequences. Of the approximately 400 genotyped donors, more than 75% were placed in the genetic ancestry cluster associated with self-reported Caucasian donors. The study aimed to test whether cataloging public T cell receptors could reveal signatures of past pathogen exposure. The study profiled the T cell repertoires of hundreds of subjects by immunosequencing and related them to cytomegalovirus serostatus. Besides the first cohort of more than 650 subjects, a separate validation cohort made up of around 120 different subjects was used. The study combined high-throughput TCR immunosequencing, statistical association of individual TCRs with disease status, and machine learning to predict cytomegalovirus infection status. To study patterns of TCR occurrence, a later analysis re-analyzed previously published TCR beta repertoires from more than 550 donors and added high-resolution HLA genotyping. In the later analysis, no new phenotypic data were used to find candidate immune exposures; instead, reliance was placed on TCR beta sequences and their occurrence across donors. An earlier analysis of some 600 of the donors applied high-throughput TCR beta sequencing to assess whether each TCR beta V gene segment acted as functional or pseudogenic. Alongside the repertoire data, information on donor age, sex, ethnicity and CMV serostatus was compiled. A later genetic analysis used genome-wide SNP genotypes for about 65% of the roughly 700 donors, treating that subset as a discovery cohort. Every discovery cohort repertoire had been produced on one sequencing platform. HLA typing included class I and class II loci at four-digit resolution. The number of donors typed differed by locus, with 629-630 for A, B, C, DRB1 and DQB1, 522 for DQA1, 606 for DPA1, and some 440 for DPB1. Several DR-DQ haplotypes were handled as single units for association and clustering because linkage in the cohort was strong. Among some 400 genotyped donors of the cohort, an average of around 250,000 unique TCR beta nucleotide sequences was sequenced per donor, of which about 20% were non-productive.

In the case of this clone: The antigen it binds to is not known. Per-base quality was not reported, and no clone a single base away is much larger than it.

Library preparation used the immunoSEQ multiplex PCR assay. The multiplex PCR relied on a mix of 60 forward primers for TCR Vbeta segments and 13 reverse primers for TCR Jbeta segments. A multiplex PCR assay on genomic DNA amplified the CDR3 region of rearranged TCR beta genes. Amplified TCR beta libraries were sequenced as 87-base-pair reads on the Illumina HiSeq System. The study's processing was this. A later analysis counted approximately 74 million unique TCR beta chains across the 550 to 750 repertoires, and some 11 million of these chains were shared by at least two donors. To remove PCR and sequencing errors, raw reads were error-corrected and collapsed into unique sequences using a nearest-neighbor algorithm that merged closely related sequences. Alignment of CDR3 sequences to IMGT reference sequences was used to assign V, D and J gene segments. For a sequence to be retained, a match of at least six nucleotides was required to both a V gene segment and a J gene segment. Rearrangements were classified as productive when the CDR3 lacked stop codons and remained in frame with V and J, and all other rearrangements were classified as non-productive. CDR3 was defined by IMGT convention, running from the second conserved V-encoded cysteine to the conserved J-encoded phenylalanine. The earlier analysis of 450 to 750 of the donors excluded any sequence lacking an unambiguous match to a single V gene segment. An earlier analysis of a few hundred of the donors called V segments functional above 56.7% productive rearrangements and segregating when the between-donor standard deviation exceeded 5%. A statistical classification framework was built to diagnose cytomegalovirus status from the catalog of TCR beta chain sequences. In a later analysis, V and J genes were assigned by comparing TCR nucleotide sequences against IMGT/GENE-DB human TR gene sequences. In a later analysis, CDR3 sequences and most-parsimonious VDJ recombination scenarios were assigned using the TCRdist pipeline. A later analysis defined each TCR beta chain by its CDR3 amino acid sequence plus V-gene family, and excluded reads lacking a unique V-gene family. To address suspected cross-contamination and a sequencing artifact, a later analysis removed some 620 highly shared, low-generation-probability nucleotide sequences. In a later analysis, a clonal expansion index for each public chain was calculated from normalized within-repertoire ranks of inferred template counts. In a later analysis, generation probabilities were computed using a VDJ recombination model fitted to out-of-frame rearrangements, and the results were checked against IGoR. In a later analysis, hypergeometric tests were used to score TCR-TCR, TCR-HLA and TCR-CMV co-occurrence, with a repertoire-size bias correction applied to TCR pairs. To estimate false discovery rates, a later analysis permuted the HLA or CMV assignments 20 times. In a later analysis, co-occurring TCRs were grouped using DBSCAN, with TCRdist sequence similarity added in when clustering inside HLA-allele-positive subsets. Repertoires with fewer than 30,000 or more than 120,000 public chains, plus five repertoires with anomalous nucleotide sharing, were excluded from co-occurrence clustering. The table was pulled from immuneACCESS by TCRdb, which kept in-frame rearrangements only. Such tables lose some clones; where checked, under half of the loss comes from unresolved V genes, and the rest has no known cause. V, J and clone size are those of that table, while D and trimming were read from the DNA. Counted in this sample were 210,000 or so clones; roughly four fifths of them appeared once. The top ten clones comprise about 0.22% of the sample.

In total, 666 healthy bone marrow donors made up the cohort. All cohort members were sampled while nominally healthy, although unrecorded immune exposures were likely present. The donor tested CMV seronegative, placing the donor among the 350 or so seronegative members of the cohort. A peripheral blood sample was provided by each donor, and peripheral blood mononuclear cells were used for TCR beta sequencing. Genomic DNA extraction from the blood cell samples was performed with the Qiagen DNeasy Blood Extraction Kit. Here is what the overall study found, with its caveats: Presence/absence analyses assumed roughly uniform sequencing depth across donors, an assumption that may not hold. In the study, approximately 160 TCR beta chains were listed as associated with cytomegalovirus. Linkage disequilibrium might explain the correlated functional status among segregating V segments, but an unknown experimental factor could not be excluded. In this cohort, only TCR beta chains were sequenced, and detectable features were limited by the absence of alpha or paired-chain data. The only immune exposure information available for the cohort was CMV serostatus. Because counts were too low, about 15 rarely observed V segments, including chromosome 9 orphons, were left out of the earlier analysis of 587 of the donors. Most TCR sequences were observed very rarely across donors, whereas some public TCRs were present in many individuals. Because the 87-base-pair reads could not distinguish some IMGT-functional V segments, including TRBV6-2 and TRBV6-3, those segments were excluded. In both the original and validation cohorts, the classifier was reported to diagnose cytomegalovirus status with high specificity and sensitivity. It was suggested by the authors that the approach could potentially be generalized to other disease states and immunological phenotypes. Because some donors lacked HLA typing at each locus, the association tests relied only on the typed subset. When HLA alleles, especially DR and DQ, strongly co-occurred, TCR associations were difficult to assign to individual alleles. A cluster of highly shared sequence variants was judged likely to represent a technical artifact of the sequencing pipeline. According to a later genetic analysis, donors in an Asian-associated ancestry cluster had fewer N-insertions in productive TCRs than the approximately 650-donor mean. In a later analysis, the rate of TCR association differed among HLA loci, with DRB1 alleles having the most associated TCRs and HLA-C alleles having the fewest. Three of the identified cytomegalovirus-associated TCR beta chains were confirmed in vitro to be specific for cytomegalovirus antigens. Specific HLA alleles were associated with around 18,000 TCR beta sequences at a false discovery rate of 0.05 in a later analysis. In a later analysis, HLA-associated TCR beta chains showed more clonal expansion and lower generation probabilities than non-associated chains that were equally common. In an earlier analysis of a few hundred of the donors, most TCR beta V segments were observed in productive rearrangements about 90% or about 30% of the time, broadly matching IMGT annotations. A further reported finding was that TCR beta sequences accurately predicted the HLA-A and HLA-B alleles for most subjects in the first cohort. In a later genetic analysis, a missense DCLRE1C variant was associated with V-gene and J-gene trimming of TCR beta chains, and the association was replicated in an independent cohort. A later analysis reported that several top co-occurrence clusters appeared linked to parvovirus B19, influenza, CMV and Epstein-Barr virus. According to a later analysis, most CMV-associated TCR beta chains appeared to be HLA-restricted, and the HLA associations seemed to be driven largely by CMV exposure.

The germline V gene (reference sequence) provides CDR1 SEHNR and CDR2 FQNEAQ. The CDR3 contains 11 residues, cysteine and phenylalanine counted. The retained sequence is limited to the CDR3, 33 bases, with the frame set at the first base. Specimen: PBMCs. The source is a girl aged 2-10 years in good health and CMV-seronegative. This receptor chain uses TRBV7-9 and TRBJ1-1, with an unclear D gene assignment. The CDR3 amino acid sequence is: CSSEVNTEAFF. The DNA reads TGTTCCTCTGAGGTGAACACTGAAGCTTTCTTT.